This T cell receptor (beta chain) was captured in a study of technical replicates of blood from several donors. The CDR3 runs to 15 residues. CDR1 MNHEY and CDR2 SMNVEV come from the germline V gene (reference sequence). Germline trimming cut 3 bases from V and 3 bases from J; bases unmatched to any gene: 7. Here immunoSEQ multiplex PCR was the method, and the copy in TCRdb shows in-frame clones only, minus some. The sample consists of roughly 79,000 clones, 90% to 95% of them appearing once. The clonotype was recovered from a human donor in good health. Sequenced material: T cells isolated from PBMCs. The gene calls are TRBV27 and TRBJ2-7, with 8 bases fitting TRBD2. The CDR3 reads CASSFFPGTSYEQYF. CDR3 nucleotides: TGTGCCAGCAGTTTTTTCCCCGGGACTAGCTACGAGCAGTACTTC.